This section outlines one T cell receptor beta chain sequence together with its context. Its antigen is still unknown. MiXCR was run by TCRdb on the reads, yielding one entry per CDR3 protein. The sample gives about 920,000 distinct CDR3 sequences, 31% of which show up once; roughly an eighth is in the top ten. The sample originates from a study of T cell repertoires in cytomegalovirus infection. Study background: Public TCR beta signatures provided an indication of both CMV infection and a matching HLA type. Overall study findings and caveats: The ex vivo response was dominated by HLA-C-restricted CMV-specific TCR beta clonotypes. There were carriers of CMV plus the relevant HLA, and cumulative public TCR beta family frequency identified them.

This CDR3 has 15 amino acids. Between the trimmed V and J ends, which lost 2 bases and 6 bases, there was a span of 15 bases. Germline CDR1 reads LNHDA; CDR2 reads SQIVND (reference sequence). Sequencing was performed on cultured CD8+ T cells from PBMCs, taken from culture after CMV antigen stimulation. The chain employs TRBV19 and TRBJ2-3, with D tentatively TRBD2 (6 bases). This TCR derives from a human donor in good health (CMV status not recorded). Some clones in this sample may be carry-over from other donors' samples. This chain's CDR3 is CASSISSGVLDTQYF. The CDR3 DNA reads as TGTGCCAGTAGTATATCGTCGGGGGTACTGGATACGCAGTATTTT.